This T cell receptor (beta chain) was observed in a study of blood T cell repertoires in COVID-19. Authors' processing steps: Nucleated cell counts were estimated from reference gene primer amplification. Using immunoSEQ multiplex PCR, the repertoire was profiled, and TCRdb retains in-frame clones only, with some absent. D and trimming were read from the DNA, whereas the V and J calls and clone size are those reported in that table. The table includes about 330,000 clones, approximately 88% detected once. The specimen was peripheral blood. The receptor comes from a man younger than 40 with COVID-19, enrolled during active disease.

CDR3 nucleotides: TGTGCCAGCAGTTACGGGGCGTTTTACTATGGCTACACCTTC. This translates into CASSYGAFYYGYTF. This chain connects TRBV6-2 or TRBV6-3 to TRBJ1-2; TRBD1 is a possible D gene (5 bases). V lost 2 bases, J lost 3 bases, and 10 bases lay in between. CDR1 MNHEY and CDR2 SVGEGT come from the germline V gene. This CDR3 contains 14 residues.